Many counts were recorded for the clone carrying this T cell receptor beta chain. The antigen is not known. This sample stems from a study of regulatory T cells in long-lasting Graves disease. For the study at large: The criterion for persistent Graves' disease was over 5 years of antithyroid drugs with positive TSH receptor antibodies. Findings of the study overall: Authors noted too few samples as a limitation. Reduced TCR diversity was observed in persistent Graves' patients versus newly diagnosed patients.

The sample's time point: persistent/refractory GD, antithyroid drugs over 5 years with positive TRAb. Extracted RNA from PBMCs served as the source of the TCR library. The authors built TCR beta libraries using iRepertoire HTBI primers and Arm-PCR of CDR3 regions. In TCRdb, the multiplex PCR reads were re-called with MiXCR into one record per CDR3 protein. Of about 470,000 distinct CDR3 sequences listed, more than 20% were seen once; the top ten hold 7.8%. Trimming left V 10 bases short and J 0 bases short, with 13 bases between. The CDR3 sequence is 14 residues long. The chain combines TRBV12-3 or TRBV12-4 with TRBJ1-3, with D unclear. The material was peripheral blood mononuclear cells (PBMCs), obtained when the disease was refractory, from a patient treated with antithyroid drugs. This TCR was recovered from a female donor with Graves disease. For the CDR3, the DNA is TGTGCCACTCAACTCTCCTTCTCTGGAAACACCATATATTTT. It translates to CATQLSFSGNTIYF.